Below, 29 T cell receptor beta chains from the same sample are listed, as sequenced in a study of OX40 agonist ivuxolimab in advanced cancers. Profiled with immunoSEQ multiplex PCR; TCRdb holds only in-frame clones, not every one. Of roughly 80,000 clones in the sample, roughly 85% were seen once. Specimen: CD4+ or CD8+ T cells sorted from blood, collected in a trial of the OX40 agonist ivuxolimab. The receptors derive from an adult with an advanced solid tumor such as melanoma, head and neck, liver or kidney cancer.

This clone was seen more than once but under ten times. This chain links TRBV2 with TRBJ1-2, with D possibly TRBD1 on 5 matching bases. The ends were cut back, 3 bases at V and 3 bases at J, with 26 bases in the middle. The CDR3 runs 19 residues. Per germline, CDR1 SNHLY and CDR2 FYNNEI. CDR3 bases: TGTGCCAGCAGTGACCCCCCGGGACTCTCAAATCGGAGGCACTATGGCTACACCTTC. Amino acid sequence: CASSDPPGLSNRRHYGYTF.

This sequence joins TRBV7-2 and TRBJ2-1; maybe TRBD1 (6 bases). This CDR3 has 13 amino acids. Germline V gives CDR1 SGHTA, CDR2 FQGNSA. V lost 5 bases to trimming and J lost 9 bases, with 14 bases between them. The CDR3 reads CASSLPGQTEQFF. CDR3 nucleotides: TGTGCCAGCAGCCTGCCCGGACAGACTGAGCAGTTCTTC.

This chain links TRBV9 with TRBJ2-3; D tentatively reads TRBD1 or TRBD2 (6 bases each). V gave up 0 bases and J gave up 0 bases, with 11 bases separating them. Germline CDR1 is SGDLS and CDR2 is YYNGEE. The CDR3 contains 16 residues. As DNA, the CDR3 is TGTGCCAGCAGCGTAGAGGGGGGCCGGAGCACAGATACGCAGTATTTT. Translated: CASSVEGGRSTDTQYF.

This chain uses TRBV18 with TRBJ1-1; perhaps TRBD1 as D (5 bases). The CDR3 is 12 amino acids. Trimming took 2 bases from V and 7 from J, leaving 8 bases between them. Per germline, CDR1 KGHSH and CDR2 LQKENI. CDR3 coding DNA: TGTGCCAGCTCACCAAGAGGGGATGAAGCTTTCTTT. It codes for CASSPRGDEAFF.

V is TRBV7-2 and J is TRBJ2-7; TRBD2 matches 8 bases. Germline CDR1 is SGHTA and CDR2 is FQGNSA. J gave up 2 bases and V 1 base, and 4 bases lay outside the gene matches. The CDR3 sequence is 15 residues long. CDR3 in amino acids: CASSLGREGAYEQYF. The CDR3 coding sequence is TGTGCCAGCAGCTTAGGACGGGAGGGGGCCTACGAGCAGTACTTC.

This chain links TRBV28 with TRBJ2-5; D may be TRBD2 (6 bases). The germline gives CDR1 MDHEN, CDR2 SYDVKM. The CDR3 length is 14 residues. With 4 bases removed from V and 1 base from J, the gap between germline ends came to 10 bases. The CDR3 reads CASSYGGSQETQYF. The CDR3 DNA reads as TGTGCCAGCAGTTACGGAGGGTCCCAAGAGACCCAGTACTTC. The entire variable domain, with the rest obtained from reference TRBV28 and TRBJ2-5, is as follows: DVKVTQSSRYLVKRTGEKVFLECVQDMDHENMFWYRQDPGLGLRLIYFSYDVKMKEKGDIPEGYSVSREKKERFSLILESASTNQTSMYLCASSYGGSQETQYFGPGTRLLVL.

V usage is TRBV7-2 and J usage is TRBJ1-1; D unresolved. V was trimmed by 2 bases and J by 8 bases, leaving 15 bases between them. Germline CDR1 is SGHTA and CDR2 is FQGNSA. The CDR3 spans 14 residues. The CDR3 spells CASSLYQWNPEAFF. The CDR3 DNA sequence: TGTGCCAGCAGCTTATACCAGTGGAACCCCGAAGCTTTCTTT.

V and J are TRBV7-9 and TRBJ2-1; tentatively, D is TRBD1 or TRBD2 (5 bases each). Trimming stripped 3 bases from V and 7 bases from J, with 10 bases between. Germline CDR1 SEHNR, CDR2 FQNEAQ (reference sequence). This CDR3 region has 13 residues. This chain's CDR3 is CASSLGTWNEQFF. For the CDR3, the DNA is TGTGCCAGCAGCTTGGGGACGTGGAATGAGCAGTTCTTC.

The DNA for the CDR3 is TGTGCCAGCAGCGCGGGACTAGTATTCGGCTACGAGCAGTACTTC. This sequence encodes CASSAGLVFGYEQYF. This chain uses TRBV5-4 with TRBJ2-7; 8 bases line up with TRBD2. Trimming at V came to 4 bases and at J to 3 bases, leaving 9 bases not matched to a gene. Germline lookup yields CDR1 SGHNT and CDR2 YYREEE (reference sequence). This CDR3 spans 15 amino acids.

This clone was recorded a few times. The rearrangement links TRBV7-9 to TRBJ1-4; 9 nucleotides agree with TRBD1. Germline-derived CDR1 and CDR2 are SEHNR and FQNEAQ (reference sequence). The length of the CDR3 is 15 residues. V lost 5 bases to trimming and J lost 7 bases; unmatched junction nucleotides: 8. The CDR3 region has the DNA TGTGCCAGCAGCCGGGAGACAGGGGGAGGTGAAAAACTGTTTTTT. Residues: CASSRETGGGEKLFF.

This sequence joins TRBV7-8 and TRBJ2-1; D may be TRBD2 (5 bases). Germline CDR1 SGHVS, CDR2 FQNEAQ. This CDR3 region has 16 residues. V lost 1 base and J lost 1, with 11 bases in between. CDR3 bases: TGTGCCAGCAGCTTAGTGAAAGGGAGTTCCTACAATGAGCAGTTCTTC. As protein: CASSLVKGSSYNEQFF.

The chain combines TRBV7-2 with TRBJ2-3, with TRBD1 matching 7 bases. V dropped 5 bases and J dropped 4; count of bases not matched to a gene: 3. The V gene's germline CDR1 is SGHTA and CDR2 FQGNSA. The CDR3 covers 13 residues. CDR3: CASSPGTADTQYF. In DNA form, the CDR3 reads TGTGCCAGCAGCCCCGGGACAGCAGATACGCAGTATTTT.

CDR3 in amino acids: CASSPGWGLTNEKLFF. The CDR3 DNA sequence: TGCGCCAGCAGCCCCGGTTGGGGGCTAACTAATGAAAAACTGTTTTTT. This chain joins TRBV4-1 and TRBJ1-4; maybe TRBD1 (6 bases). The CDR3 spans 16 residues. Germline CDR1 reads MGHRA; CDR2 reads YSYEKL. V lost 4 bases to trimming and J lost 1 base, with 13 bases between them.

The rearrangement links TRBV15 to TRBJ1-2; no clear D gene. Germline V gives CDR1 LNHNV, CDR2 YYDKDF (reference sequence). V dropped 5 bases and J dropped 6 bases, with 16 bases sitting between them. The CDR3 totals 14 residues. The DNA of the CDR3 is TGTGCCACCAGCTTAGGGCCGAGGCTCCATGGCTACACCTTC. Protein: CATSLGPRLHGYTF.

The rearrangement links TRBV5-1 to TRBJ2-1, with TRBD1 matching 10 bases. This CDR3 is 16 amino acids long. The germline CDR1 and CDR2 sequences are SGHRS and YFSETQ. Trimming took 4 bases from V and 8 from J; bases not matched to a gene: 12. CDR3 DNA: TGCGCCAGCAGCACGCTACCTGGACAGGGGGGACATGAGCAGTTCTTC. Amino acids: CASSTLPGQGGHEQFF.

The DNA of the CDR3 is TGTGCCAGCAGCTTAGCAGGGTCTGGAAACACCATATATTTT. It is translated as CASSLAGSGNTIYF. J is TRBJ1-3 and V is TRBV7-9; the D is unclear. The V and J ends lost 0 bases and 1 base respectively, with 4 bases between them. The CDR3 has 14 amino acids. Germline CDR1 is SEHNR and CDR2 is FQNEAQ (reference sequence).

The chain links TRBV18 to TRBJ1-3, with D perhaps matching TRBD1 (5 bases). The CDR3 extends over 19 amino acids. Germline V lookup: CDR1 KGHSH, CDR2 LQKENI. Trimming took 1 base from V and 0 from J, leaving 19 bases between them. This chain's CDR3 is CASSPQGTVDRLSGNTIYF. The DNA for the CDR3 is TGTGCCAGCTCACCACAAGGGACGGTCGACCGACTCTCTGGAAACACCATATATTTT.

In its sample, this clone was seen once. The J gene is TRBJ1-2, the V gene TRBV27; D is perhaps TRBD1 (6 bases). Trimming left V 0 bases short and J 6 bases short, with 17 bases between. CDR3 size: 16 residues. The germline gives CDR1 MNHEY, CDR2 SMNVEV (reference sequence). CDR3: CASSLSGQGQRNGYTF. As DNA, the CDR3 is TGTGCCAGCAGTTTATCCGGCCAGGGGCAACGCAATGGCTACACCTTC.

This clone showed up just once. The chain recombines TRBV11-2 with TRBJ1-4; 7 bases line up with TRBD1. CDR3 size: 16 residues. The junction had 10 bases not matched to a gene; V was cut back by 4 bases and J by 5 bases. Germline-derived CDR1 and CDR2 are SGHAT and FQNNGV. CDR3 nucleotide sequence: TGTGCCAGCAGCTCGGACAGGCGACTTTCAAATGAAAAACTGTTTTTT. It yields the protein CASSSDRRLSNEKLFF.

The chain employs TRBV4-3 and TRBJ2-7, with 9 bases lining up with TRBD2. V lost 2 bases to trimming and J lost 5 bases; unmatched junction nucleotides: 4. Germline V gives CDR1 LGHNA, CDR2 YSLEER. The CDR3 totals 14 residues. Here the CDR3 DNA reads TGCGCCAGCAGCCAACTAGCGGGGCGGCACGAGCAGTACTTC. It is translated as CASSQLAGRHEQYF.

The chain employs TRBV7-3 and TRBJ2-5; 8 bases align to TRBD2. J was trimmed by 5 bases and V by 2 bases; bases with no gene match: 4. The CDR3 consists of 14 residues. The germline V gene encodes CDR1 SGHTA and CDR2 FQGTGA. This CDR3 reads CASSLAGRAETQYF. For the CDR3, the DNA is TGTGCCAGCAGCTTAGCCGGGAGGGCGGAGACCCAGTACTTC.

This chain joins TRBV6-5 and TRBJ2-3, with unresolved D. V was pared by 5 bases and J by 2 bases, with 14 bases between. Germline CDR1 is MNHEY and CDR2 is SVGAGI. The CDR3 has 15 amino acids. CDR3 protein: CASSLTRILTDTQYF. The CDR3 DNA reads TGTGCCAGCAGTCTTACCCGAATTCTCACAGATACGCAGTATTTT.

The gene calls are TRBV11-3 and TRBJ2-1; TRBD2 matches 11 bases. CDR3 size: 13 residues. J gave up 15 bases and V 3 bases, and 7 bases lay outside the gene matches. Per the germline V gene, CDR1 is SGHNT and CDR2 is YENEEA. The CDR3 here is CASSLGLAGGLFF. In DNA form, the CDR3 reads TGTGCCAGCAGCTTGGGTCTAGCGGGAGGTCTGTTCTTC.

This clone turned up a few times. The chain couples TRBV10-3 to TRBJ1-5, with 8 bases lining up with TRBD1. This CDR3 contains 15 residues. Germline CDR1 ENHRY, CDR2 SYGVKD. Trimming cost V 5 bases and J 2 bases; bases outside gene matches: 5. In DNA, the CDR3 is TGTGCCATCAGTCCTGGACAGGGCGGCAATCAGCCCCAGCATTTT. Its translation is CAISPGQGGNQPQHF.

The chain joins TRBV11-2 to TRBJ1-5; D unclear. Germline V gene lookup returns CDR1 SGHAT and CDR2 FQNNGV. Trimming shortened V by 1 base and J by 0 bases, and 7 bases separated the two germline ends. The CDR3 consists of 15 residues. The CDR3 DNA is TGTGCCAGCAGCTTAGTGGCAGGTAGCAATCAGCCCCAGCATTTT. Its protein is CASSLVAGSNQPQHF.

The chain recombines TRBV6-4 with TRBJ2-1, with TRBD2 matching over 7 bases. The CDR3 sequence is 15 residues long. Germline V CDR1 and CDR2: MRHNA, SNTAGT. The junction had 9 bases not matched to a gene; V was cut back by 5 bases and J by 5 bases. The CDR3 DNA is TGTGCCAGCAGTAAGAGGCGGGAGAAGCACAATGAGCAGTTCTTC. Translation: CASSKRREKHNEQFF.

The chain couples TRBV27 to TRBJ1-2, with D hard to call. The V gene's germline CDR1 is MNHEY and CDR2 SMNVEV (reference sequence). CDR3 length equals 14 residues. Trimming left V 4 bases short and J 8 bases short, with 17 bases between. CDR3 sequence: CASSSWPLTSGYTF. CDR3 in DNA: TGTGCCAGCAGTTCGTGGCCCTTGACAAGCGGCTACACCTTC.

This chain uses TRBV7-9 with TRBJ2-3; 8 bases are a match to TRBD2. The length of the CDR3 is 16 residues. Germline V CDR1 and CDR2: SEHNR, FQNEAQ (reference sequence). V shed 4 bases, J shed 0 bases, and the junction held 6 bases outside the gene matches. The CDR3 spells CASSSGLAGSTDTQYF. In nucleotides, the CDR3 is TGTGCCAGCAGCTCCGGGTTAGCGGGGAGCACAGATACGCAGTATTTT.

In this sample, this clone turned up a few times. This chain uses TRBV4-1 with TRBJ1-3, with no clear D. V was clipped by 0 bases and J by 3 bases, with 3 bases between them. Looked up from germline, CDR1 is MGHRA and CDR2 is YSYEKL. This CDR3 is built from 13 residues. The CDR3 nucleotides are TGCGCCAGCAGCCAAGATTTTGGAAACACCATATATTTT. Translation gives CASSQDFGNTIYF.